This paragraph covers one TCR beta chain sequence. Authors' analysis steps: Reference gene primer amplification gave estimated nucleated cell counts. The assay was immunoSEQ multiplex PCR, and TCRdb's table has in-frame clones only and misses some. V and J calls and clone size follow that table, whereas D and trimming were derived from the DNA. The sample lists roughly 150,000 clones, more than 75% occurring once. The sample is drawn from a study of blood T cell repertoires in COVID-19. The length of the CDR3 is 19 residues. V lost 6 bases to trimming and J lost 1 base; unmatched junction nucleotides: 18. Germline CDR1 and CDR2: MNHEY and SMNVEV (reference sequence).

The sequence was obtained from a man aged 45 to 65 who had recovered from COVID-19. Input material: peripheral blood. This rearrangement joins TRBV27 to TRBJ2-7, with 10 bases matching TRBD2. In nucleotides, the CDR3 is TGTGCCAGCAGAACGACAGGGTTTATCGCTAGCGGGGGTTCCTACGAGCAGTACTTC. It is translated as CASRTTGFIASGGSYEQYF.